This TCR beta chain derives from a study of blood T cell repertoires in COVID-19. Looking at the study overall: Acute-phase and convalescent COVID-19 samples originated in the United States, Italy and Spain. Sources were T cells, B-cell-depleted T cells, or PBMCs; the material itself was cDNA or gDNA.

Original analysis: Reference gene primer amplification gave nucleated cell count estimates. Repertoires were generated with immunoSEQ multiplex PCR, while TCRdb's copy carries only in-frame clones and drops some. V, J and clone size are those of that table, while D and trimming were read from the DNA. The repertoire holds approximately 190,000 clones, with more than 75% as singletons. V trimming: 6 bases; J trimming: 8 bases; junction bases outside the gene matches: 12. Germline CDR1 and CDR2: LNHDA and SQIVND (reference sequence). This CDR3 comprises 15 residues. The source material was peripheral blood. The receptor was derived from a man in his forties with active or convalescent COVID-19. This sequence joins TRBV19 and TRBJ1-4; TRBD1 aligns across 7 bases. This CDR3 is CASRGGGPGWEKLFF. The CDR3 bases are TGTGCCAGTAGAGGGGGCGGCCCGGGATGGGAAAAACTGTTTTTT.